Shown below are 13 T cell receptor beta chains from a single sample sequenced in a study of T cells in localized non-small cell lung cancer. Method: immunoSEQ multiplex PCR; TCRdb's copy keeps in-frame clones and lacks some. Of about 30,000 clones in the sample, about 90% were seen once. Sequencing was performed on PBMCs, taken before any cancer treatment. These receptor sequences come from a man between 40 and 70 years old with stage II lung adenocarcinoma.

This clone was seen once. The J gene is TRBJ2-7, the V gene TRBV7-2, with D tentatively TRBD2 (6 bases). Looked up from germline, CDR1 is SGHTA and CDR2 is FQGNSA. V lost 5 bases, J lost 3 bases, and 17 bases lay in between. The CDR3 consists of 15 residues. The CDR3 loop reads CASSAAGTSIYEQYF. For the CDR3, the DNA is TGTGCCAGCAGCGCAGCCGGGACTTCCATCTACGAGCAGTACTTC.

The sample holds one count of this clone. The chain joins TRBV6-5 to TRBJ2-2; D may match TRBD1 or TRBD2 (5 bases each). Germline CDR1 and CDR2: MNHEY and SVGAGI. CDR3 length: 14 residues. V lost 8 bases and J 0 bases, leaving 10 bases between the germline ends. CDR3 coding DNA: TGTGCCAGCGCCCGGGGCCCGAACACCGGGGAGCTGTTTTTT. The encoded protein is CASARGPNTGELFF.

The genes are TRBV15 and TRBJ1-1, with D hard to call. This CDR3 has 15 amino acids. Germline CDR1 LNHNV, CDR2 YYDKDF (reference sequence). V was trimmed by 0 bases and J by 1 base, leaving 9 bases between them. CDR3 nucleotides: TGTGCCACCAGCAGAGAGGGTCTTTGGAACACTGAAGCTTTCTTT. The encoded protein is CATSREGLWNTEAFF.

This clone was observed a few times. The sample has other DNA sequences that encode this CDR3 too. This rearrangement joins TRBV10-2 to TRBJ2-1; 11 bases fit TRBD2. The CDR3 is 13 residues long. Trimming cost V 4 bases and J 9 bases; bases outside gene matches: 2. Germline V lookup: CDR1 WSHSY, CDR2 SAAADI. CDR3 residues: CASSVGLAGEQFF. In DNA form, the CDR3 reads TGCGCCAGCAGTGTCGGACTAGCGGGTGAGCAGTTCTTC.

The chain joins TRBV19 to TRBJ1-1; D possibly corresponds to TRBD1 (5 bases). V was pared by 11 bases and J by 3 bases, with 16 bases between. CDR1 and CDR2 from the germline V gene are LNHDA and SQIVND (reference sequence). The CDR3 covers 13 residues. The CDR3 DNA reads as TGTGCCGCCGGGGAGGGGCCGCACACTGAAGCTTTCTTT. Its translation is CAAGEGPHTEAFF.

The chain carries TRBV7-2 and TRBJ1-1; no clear D gene. Trimming cost V 1 base and J 5 bases, with 14 bases left between them. The length of the CDR3 is 15 residues. Germline CDR1 and CDR2: SGHTA and FQGNSA. In DNA, the CDR3 is TGTGCCAGCAGCTTAGAGCCGGTGGGAGGGACTGAAGCTTTCTTT. It translates to CASSLEPVGGTEAFF.

V usage is TRBV5-8 and J usage is TRBJ2-2; either TRBD1 or TRBD2 may supply D (5 bases each). The CDR3 length is 16 residues. Per the germline V gene, CDR1 is SGHTS and CDR2 is YDEGEE. V shed 1 base and J shed 15 bases, with 25 bases lying between them. In DNA form, the CDR3 reads TGTGCCAGCAGCTTGTACTCAAGACCGGGACCGTTGAGGGTGTTTTTT. Translated: CASSLYSRPGPLRVFF. The whole variable domain, remainder taken from reference TRBV5-8 and TRBJ2-2, is EAGVTQSPTHLIKTRGQQATLRCSPISGHTSVYWYQQALGLGLQFLLWYDEGEERNRGNFPPRFSGRQFPNYSSELNVNALELEDSALYLCASSLYSRPGPLRVFFGEGSRLTVL.

This clone was picked up a small number of times. CDR3 DNA: TGCAGTGCTGTAGGACGGTCTGAAGCTTTCTTT. This translates into CSAVGRSEAFF. The V gene is TRBV20-1, the J gene TRBJ1-1; the D is unclear. V was cut by 5 bases and J by 6 bases, with 10 bases left in between. The CDR3 is 11 amino acids. Germline V lookup: CDR1 DFQATT, CDR2 SNEGSKA (reference sequence).

The rearrangement links TRBV19 to TRBJ1-1; D gene uncertain. CDR3 size: 13 residues. Trimming left V 11 bases short and J 6 bases short, with 19 bases between. The germline CDR1 and CDR2 sequences are LNHDA and SQIVND (reference sequence). CDR3 coding DNA: TGTGCCTCGGGAGGGCCCCCTCGATCTGAAGCTTTCTTT. This translates into CASGGPPRSEAFF.

J is TRBJ1-1 and V is TRBV5-1; D is ambiguous. Germline V gene lookup returns CDR1 SGHRS and CDR2 YFSETQ. This CDR3 spans 11 amino acids. Trimming pared 5 bases from V and 6 bases from J, leaving 8 bases between. Written as DNA, the CDR3 is TGCGCCAGCAGGTACGGCGCTGAAGCTTTCTTT. Translation gives CASRYGAEAFF.

The chain couples TRBV27 to TRBJ1-1; TRBD1 might be the D (5 bases). V was pared by 4 bases and J by 3 bases, with 24 bases between. Germline V gives CDR1 MNHEY, CDR2 SMNVEV (reference sequence). The CDR3 sequence is 18 residues long. Here the CDR3 DNA reads TGTGCCAGCAGTTCACTGGGTGGGAAGAAGGGGATTTACACTGAAGCTTTCTTT. Protein product: CASSSLGGKKGIYTEAFF.

This clone was seen just once. The chain has TRBV6-1 and TRBJ2-7; no reliable D call. Germline values: CDR1 MNHNS, CDR2 SASEGT. The CDR3 sequence is 15 residues long. Trimming removed 3 bases from V and 2 bases from J, with 14 bases in between. The CDR3 here is CASSEDGGRAYEQYF. The CDR3 DNA reads TGTGCCAGCAGTGAGGACGGCGGCCGCGCCTACGAGCAGTACTTC.

This clone was detected once. The gene calls are TRBV2 and TRBJ2-7; D might be TRBD2 (6 bases). CDR1 SNHLY and CDR2 FYNNEI come from the germline V gene. The V and J ends lost 6 bases and 4 bases respectively, with 16 bases between them. The CDR3 is 14 residues long. The CDR3 coding sequence is TGTGCCAGCAGCGTCCGGAGGGGAGGTTACGAGCAGTACTTC. Encoded protein: CASSVRRGGYEQYF.